This note documents a single T cell receptor beta chain sequence. V dropped 2 bases and J dropped 2; count of bases not matched to a gene: 7. CDR3 length: 16 amino acids. Per germline, CDR1 MNHEY and CDR2 SVGAGI. This sample is drawn from a study of blood T cell repertoires in COVID-19. Study information: PBMCs, B-cell-depleted T cells, or T cells provided the cDNA or gDNA that made up the material.

As originally analysed: Reference gene primer amplification gave nucleated cell count estimates. Clones were sequenced by immunoSEQ multiplex PCR, and TCRdb holds only the in-frame ones, with some missing. The D gene and trimming were derived from the DNA, and the V and J assignments and clone size from that table. The table records roughly 41,000 clones, roughly 91% of them present only once. The sequence came from a human donor in a cohort sampled during active COVID-19. The chain couples TRBV6-5 to TRBJ1-1; 8 bases agree with TRBD1. The sequenced material came from peripheral blood. CDR3 loop: CASSYPGQGLNTEAFF. The CDR3 DNA reads TGTGCCAGCAGTTACCCTGGACAGGGACTAAACACTGAAGCTTTCTTT.